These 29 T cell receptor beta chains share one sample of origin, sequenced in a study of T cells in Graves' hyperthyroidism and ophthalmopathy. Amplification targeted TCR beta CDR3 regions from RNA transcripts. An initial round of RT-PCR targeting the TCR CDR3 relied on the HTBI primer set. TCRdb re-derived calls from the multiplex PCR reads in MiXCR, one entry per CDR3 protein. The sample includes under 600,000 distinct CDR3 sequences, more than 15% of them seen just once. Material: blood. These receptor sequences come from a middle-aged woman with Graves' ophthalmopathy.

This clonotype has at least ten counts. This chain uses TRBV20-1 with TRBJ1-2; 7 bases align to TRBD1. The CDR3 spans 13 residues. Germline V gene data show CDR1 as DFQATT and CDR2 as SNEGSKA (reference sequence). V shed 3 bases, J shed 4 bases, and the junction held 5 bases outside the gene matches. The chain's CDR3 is CSARPGTVYGYTF. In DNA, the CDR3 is TGCAGTGCTAGGCCCGGGACAGTCTATGGCTACACCTTC.

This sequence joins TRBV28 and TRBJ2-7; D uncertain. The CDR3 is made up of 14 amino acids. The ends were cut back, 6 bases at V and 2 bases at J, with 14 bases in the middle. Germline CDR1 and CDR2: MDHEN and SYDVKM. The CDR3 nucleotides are TGTGCCAGCAGACCGGCGGCAGTCCCCTACGAGCAGTACTTC. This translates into CASRPAAVPYEQYF.

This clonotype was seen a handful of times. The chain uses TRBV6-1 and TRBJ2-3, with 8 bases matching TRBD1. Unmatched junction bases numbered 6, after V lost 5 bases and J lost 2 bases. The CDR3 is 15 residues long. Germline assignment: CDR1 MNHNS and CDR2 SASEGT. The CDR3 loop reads CASSLRTGYTDTQYF. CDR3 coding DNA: TGTGCCAGCAGTTTGCGGACAGGGTACACAGATACGCAGTATTTT.

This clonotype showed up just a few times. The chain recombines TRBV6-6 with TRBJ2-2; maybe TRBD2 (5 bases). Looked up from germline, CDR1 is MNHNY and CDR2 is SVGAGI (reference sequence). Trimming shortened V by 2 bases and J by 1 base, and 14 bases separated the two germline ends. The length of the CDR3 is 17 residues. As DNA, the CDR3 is TGTGCCAGCAGTTACCAGGACCGCGGGCGGAACACCGGGGAGCTGTTTTTT. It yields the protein CASSYQDRGRNTGELFF.

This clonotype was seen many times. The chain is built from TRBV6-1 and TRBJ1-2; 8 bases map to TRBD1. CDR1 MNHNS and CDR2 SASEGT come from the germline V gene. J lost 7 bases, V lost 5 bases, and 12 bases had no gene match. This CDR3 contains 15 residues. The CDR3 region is CASSPTATGGLGYTF. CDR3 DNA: TGTGCCAGCAGTCCCACTGCTACAGGGGGTCTTGGCTACACCTTC.

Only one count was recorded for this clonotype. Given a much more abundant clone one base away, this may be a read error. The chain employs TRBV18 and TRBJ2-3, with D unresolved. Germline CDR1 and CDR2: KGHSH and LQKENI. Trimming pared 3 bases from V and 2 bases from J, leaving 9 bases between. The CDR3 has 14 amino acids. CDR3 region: CASSPSGITDTQYF. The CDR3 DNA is TGTGCCAGCTCACCGTCGGGTATCACAGATACGCAGTATTTT.

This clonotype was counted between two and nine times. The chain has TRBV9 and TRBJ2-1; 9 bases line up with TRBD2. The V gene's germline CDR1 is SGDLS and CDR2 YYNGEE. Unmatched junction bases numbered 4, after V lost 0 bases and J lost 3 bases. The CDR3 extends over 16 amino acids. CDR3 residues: CASSVDSGGRYNEQFF. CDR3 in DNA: TGTGCCAGCAGCGTAGATAGCGGGGGCCGCTACAATGAGCAGTTCTTC. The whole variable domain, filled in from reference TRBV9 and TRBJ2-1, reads DSGVTQTPKHLITATGQRVTLRCSPRSGDLSVYWYQQSLDQGLQFLIQYYNGEERAKGNILERFSAQQFPDLHSELNLSSLELGDSALYFCASSVDSGGRYNEQFFGPGTRLTVL.

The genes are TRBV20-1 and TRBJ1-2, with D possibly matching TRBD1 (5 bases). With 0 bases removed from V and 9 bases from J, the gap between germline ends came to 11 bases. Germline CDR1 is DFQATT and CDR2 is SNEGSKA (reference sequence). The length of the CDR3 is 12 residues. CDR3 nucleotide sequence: TGCAGTGCTAGAGATAACGGGGGAAGCTACACCTTC. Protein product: CSARDNGGSYTF.

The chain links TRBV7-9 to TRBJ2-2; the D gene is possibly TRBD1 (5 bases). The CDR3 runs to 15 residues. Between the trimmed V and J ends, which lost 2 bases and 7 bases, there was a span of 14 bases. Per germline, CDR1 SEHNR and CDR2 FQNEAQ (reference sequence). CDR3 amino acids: CASSLRAPRGGELFF. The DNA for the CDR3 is TGTGCCAGCAGCTTACGGGCCCCAAGGGGCGGGGAGCTGTTTTTT.

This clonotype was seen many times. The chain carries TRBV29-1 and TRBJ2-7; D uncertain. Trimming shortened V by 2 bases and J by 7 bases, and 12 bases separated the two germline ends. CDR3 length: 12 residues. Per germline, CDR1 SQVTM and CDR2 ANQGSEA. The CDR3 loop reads CSVERNSGEQYF. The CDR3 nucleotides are TGCAGCGTTGAACGCAACTCGGGTGAGCAGTACTTC.

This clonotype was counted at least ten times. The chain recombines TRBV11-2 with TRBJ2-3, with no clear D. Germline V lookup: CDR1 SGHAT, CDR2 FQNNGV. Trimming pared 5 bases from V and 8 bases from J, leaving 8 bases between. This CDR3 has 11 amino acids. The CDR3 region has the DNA TGTGCCAGCAGCGTAGCTGTTACGCAGTATTTT. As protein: CASSVAVTQYF.

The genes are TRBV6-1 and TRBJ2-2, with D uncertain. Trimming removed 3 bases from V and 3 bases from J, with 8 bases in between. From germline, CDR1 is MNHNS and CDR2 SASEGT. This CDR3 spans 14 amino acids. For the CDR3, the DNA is TGTGCCAGCAGTGAGGGGTCCGACACCGGGGAGCTGTTTTTT. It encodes CASSEGSDTGELFF.

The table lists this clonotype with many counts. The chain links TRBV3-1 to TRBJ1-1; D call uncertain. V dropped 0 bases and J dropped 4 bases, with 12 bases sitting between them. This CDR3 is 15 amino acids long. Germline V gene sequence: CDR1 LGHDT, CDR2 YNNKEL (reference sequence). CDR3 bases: TGTGCCAGCAGCCAAGATCAGGTTTTGGGCACTGAAGCTTTCTTT. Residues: CASSQDQVLGTEAFF.

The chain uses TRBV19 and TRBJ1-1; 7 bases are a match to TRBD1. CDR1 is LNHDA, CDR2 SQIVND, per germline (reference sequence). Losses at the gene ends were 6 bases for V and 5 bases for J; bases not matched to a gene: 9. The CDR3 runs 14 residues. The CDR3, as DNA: TGTGCCAGTAGAAGACAGGGTGAGTCTACTGAAGCTTTCTTT. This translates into CASRRQGESTEAFF.

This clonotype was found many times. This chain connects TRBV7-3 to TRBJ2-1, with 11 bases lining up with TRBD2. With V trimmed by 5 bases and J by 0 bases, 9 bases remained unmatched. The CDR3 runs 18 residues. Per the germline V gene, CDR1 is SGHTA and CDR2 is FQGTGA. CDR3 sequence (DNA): TGTGCCAGCAGCCCGACTCTAGCGGGGGGTAGCTCCTACAATGAGCAGTTCTTC. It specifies CASSPTLAGGSSYNEQFF.

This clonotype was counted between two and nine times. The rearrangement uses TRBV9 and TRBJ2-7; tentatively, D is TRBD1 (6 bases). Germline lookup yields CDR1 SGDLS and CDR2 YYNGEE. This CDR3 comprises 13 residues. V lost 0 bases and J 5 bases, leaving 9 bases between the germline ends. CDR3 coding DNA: TGTGCCAGCAGCGTAGGTGGGACACACGAGCAGTACTTC. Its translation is CASSVGGTHEQYF.

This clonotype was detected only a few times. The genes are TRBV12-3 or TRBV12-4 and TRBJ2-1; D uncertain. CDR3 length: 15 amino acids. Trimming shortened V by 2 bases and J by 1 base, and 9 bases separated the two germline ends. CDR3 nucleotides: TGTGCCAGCAGTTTACCTGGAGTATCCTACAATGAGCAGTTCTTC. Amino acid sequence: CASSLPGVSYNEQFF.

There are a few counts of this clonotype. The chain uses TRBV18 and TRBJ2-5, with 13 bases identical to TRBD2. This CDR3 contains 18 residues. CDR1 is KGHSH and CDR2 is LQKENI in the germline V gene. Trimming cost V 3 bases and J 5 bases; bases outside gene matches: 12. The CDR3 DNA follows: TGTGCCAGCTCACCGAGTGGACTAGCGGGGGCCGAGGGTGAGACCCAGTACTTC. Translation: CASSPSGLAGAEGETQYF.

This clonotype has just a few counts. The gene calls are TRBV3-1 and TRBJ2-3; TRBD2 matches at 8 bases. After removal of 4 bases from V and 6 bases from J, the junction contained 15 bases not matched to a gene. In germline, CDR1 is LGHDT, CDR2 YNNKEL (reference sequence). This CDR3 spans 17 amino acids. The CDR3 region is CASSRPGPGRARDTQYF. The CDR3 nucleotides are TGTGCCAGCAGCCGACCGGGACCCGGGAGGGCCAGGGATACGCAGTATTTT.

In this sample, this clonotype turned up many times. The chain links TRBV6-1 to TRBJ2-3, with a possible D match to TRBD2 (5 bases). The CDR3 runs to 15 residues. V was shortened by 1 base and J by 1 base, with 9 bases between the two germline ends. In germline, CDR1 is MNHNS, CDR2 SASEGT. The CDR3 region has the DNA TGTGCCAGCAGTGAAGTGGACGGGGGCACAGATACGCAGTATTTT. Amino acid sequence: CASSEVDGGTDTQYF.

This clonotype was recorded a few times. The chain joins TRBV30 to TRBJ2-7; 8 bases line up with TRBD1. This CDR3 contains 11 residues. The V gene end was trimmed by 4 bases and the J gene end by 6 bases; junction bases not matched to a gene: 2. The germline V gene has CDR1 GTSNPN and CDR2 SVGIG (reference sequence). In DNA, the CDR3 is TGTGCCTGGACGACAGGGGTCGAGCAGTACTTC. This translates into CAWTTGVEQYF.

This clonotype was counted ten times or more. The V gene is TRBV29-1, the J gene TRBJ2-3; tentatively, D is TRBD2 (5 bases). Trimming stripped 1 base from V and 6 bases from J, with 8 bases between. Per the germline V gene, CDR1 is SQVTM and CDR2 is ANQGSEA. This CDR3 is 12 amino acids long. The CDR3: CSVEVGGDTQYF. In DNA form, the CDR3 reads TGCAGCGTTGAAGTCGGCGGGGATACGCAGTATTTT.

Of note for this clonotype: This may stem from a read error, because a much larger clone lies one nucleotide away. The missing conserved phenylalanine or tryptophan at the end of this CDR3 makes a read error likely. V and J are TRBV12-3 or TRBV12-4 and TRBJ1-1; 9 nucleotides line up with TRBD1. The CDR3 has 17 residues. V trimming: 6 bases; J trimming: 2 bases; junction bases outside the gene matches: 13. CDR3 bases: TGTGCCAGCAGCCCTCGTACAGGGGGCTCGGGAAACACTGAAGCTTTCCTT. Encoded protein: CASSPRTGGSGNTEAFL.

This chain's CDR3 is CASSFNPSREEQFF. CDR3 nucleotide sequence: TGTGCCAGCAGCTTTAACCCATCCAGGGAAGAGCAGTTCTTC. This chain joins TRBV7-9 and TRBJ2-1; perhaps TRBD1 as D (5 bases). With 3 bases removed from V and 10 bases from J, the gap between germline ends came to 16 bases. The CDR3 sequence is 14 residues long. Germline V gives CDR1 SEHNR, CDR2 FQNEAQ (reference sequence).

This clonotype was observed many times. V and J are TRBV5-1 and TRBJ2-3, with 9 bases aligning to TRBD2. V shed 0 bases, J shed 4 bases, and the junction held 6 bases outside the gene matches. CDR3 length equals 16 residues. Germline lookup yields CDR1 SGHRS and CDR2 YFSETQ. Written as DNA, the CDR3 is TGCGCCAGCAGCTTGGGCAGGACTAGCGTTCCAGATACGCAGTATTTT. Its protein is CASSLGRTSVPDTQYF.

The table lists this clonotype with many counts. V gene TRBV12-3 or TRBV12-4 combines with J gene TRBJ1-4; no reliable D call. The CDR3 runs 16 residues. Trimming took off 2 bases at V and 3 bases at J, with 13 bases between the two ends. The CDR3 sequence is CASSLSTGRSNEKLFF. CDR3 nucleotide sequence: TGTGCCAGCAGTTTATCCACGGGGAGGTCTAATGAAAAACTGTTTTTT.

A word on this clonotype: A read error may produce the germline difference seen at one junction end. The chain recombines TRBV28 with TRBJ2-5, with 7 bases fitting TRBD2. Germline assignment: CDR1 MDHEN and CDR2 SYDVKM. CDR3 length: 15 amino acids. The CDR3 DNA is TGTGCCAGCAGTGGGGCTAGCGGACCACAAGAGACCCAGCACTTC. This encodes CASSGASGPQETQHF.

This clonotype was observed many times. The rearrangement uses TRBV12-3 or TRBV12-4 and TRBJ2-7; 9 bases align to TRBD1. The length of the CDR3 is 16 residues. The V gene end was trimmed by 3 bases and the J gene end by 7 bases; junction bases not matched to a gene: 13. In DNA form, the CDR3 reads TGTGCCAGCAGTTTGGGACGGGGACAGGGCATGGGGGAGCAGTACTTC. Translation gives CASSLGRGQGMGEQYF.

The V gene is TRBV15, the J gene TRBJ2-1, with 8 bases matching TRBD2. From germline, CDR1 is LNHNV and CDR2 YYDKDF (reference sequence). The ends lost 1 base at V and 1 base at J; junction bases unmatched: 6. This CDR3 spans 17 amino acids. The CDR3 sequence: CATSRAFGGGSYNEQFF. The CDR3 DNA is TGTGCCACCAGCAGAGCCTTTGGCGGGGGGTCCTACAATGAGCAGTTCTTC.